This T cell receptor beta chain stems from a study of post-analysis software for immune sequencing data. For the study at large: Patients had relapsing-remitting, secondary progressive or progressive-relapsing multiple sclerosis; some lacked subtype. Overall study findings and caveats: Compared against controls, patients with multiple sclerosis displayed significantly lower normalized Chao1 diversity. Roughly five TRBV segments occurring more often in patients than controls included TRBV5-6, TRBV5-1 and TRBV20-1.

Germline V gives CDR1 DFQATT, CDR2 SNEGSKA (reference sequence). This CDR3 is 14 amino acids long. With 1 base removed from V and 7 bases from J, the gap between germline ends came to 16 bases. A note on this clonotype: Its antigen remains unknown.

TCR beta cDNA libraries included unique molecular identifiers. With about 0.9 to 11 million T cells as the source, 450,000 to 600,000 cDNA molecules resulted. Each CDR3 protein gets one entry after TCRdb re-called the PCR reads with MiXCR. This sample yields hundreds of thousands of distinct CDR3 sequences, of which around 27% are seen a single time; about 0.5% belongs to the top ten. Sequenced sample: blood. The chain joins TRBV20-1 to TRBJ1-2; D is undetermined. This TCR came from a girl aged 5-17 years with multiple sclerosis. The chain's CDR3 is CSARVLGSSGGYTF. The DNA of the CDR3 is TGCAGTGCTAGAGTACTCGGGTCCTCCGGTGGCTACACCTTC.